Listed below are T cell receptor beta chains from one sample, sequenced in a study of early stage breast cancer tumors. The table came from immunoSEQ multiplex PCR; TCRdb's copy has only in-frame clones and leaves some out. The top ten clones hold roughly 3.5% of a sample with 50,000 to 75,000 clones, 70% to 80% of them seen once. The sample was blood. All receptors come from a person under 45 with breast cancer. Each CDR3 is given with its conserved first and last residue. A D gene is named only where the DNA matches it firmly. A row's size may be missing; if present it is once, few, many or a size class.

TRBV6-6,-,-,TRBJ1-2,CASRDGRRSFYGYTF,TGTGCCAGCAGGGACGGCCGGAGGTCATTCTATGGCTACACCTTC
TRBV4-1,-,-,TRBJ1-2,CASSPTASGYGYTF,TGCGCCAGCAGCCCTACGGCCTCCGGGTATGGCTACACCTTC
TRBV2,-,-,TRBJ2-1,CASSFGGGTGNEQFF,TGTGCCAGCAGTTTTGGAGGGGGCACGGGGAATGAGCAGTTCTTC
TRBV5-1,TRBD2,-,TRBJ2-1,CASSLRGLADLNEQFF,TGCGCCAGCAGCTTGAGGGGACTAGCGGACCTCAATGAGCAGTTCTTC
TRBV6-5,-,-,TRBJ2-5,CASSYSGIADTQYF,TGTGCCAGCAGTTACTCGGGAATAGCTGATACCCAGTACTTC
TRBV12-5,-,-,TRBJ1-1,CASGFPEGAQTEAFF,TGTGCTAGTGGTTTCCCTGAAGGGGCCCAAACTGAAGCTTTCTTT
TRBV7-2,-,-,TRBJ1-1,CASSLGITGGAAPEAFF,TGTGCCAGCAGCTTAGGGATCACGGGGGGGGCGGCCCCTGAAGCTTTCTTT
TRBV4-3,-,-,TRBJ1-2,CASSHQGNYGYTF,TGCGCCAGCAGCCATCAGGGGAACTATGGCTACACCTTC
TRBV11-3,-,-,TRBJ2-2,CASSSPTGMTGELFF,TGTGCCAGCAGCTCGCCCACAGGGATGACCGGGGAGCTGTTTTTT
TRBV29-1,TRBD2,once,TRBJ2-1,CSVARTSGAFIEQFF,TGCAGCGTTGCGCGGACTAGTGGGGCTTTCATTGAGCAGTTCTTC
TRBV7-9,-,once,TRBJ2-1,CASSLYRGDGSYNEQFF,TGTGCCAGCAGCTTATATCGCGGGGACGGCTCCTACAATGAGCAGTTCTTC
TRBV27,-,-,TRBJ1-2,CASSFADSPRYTF,TGTGCCAGCAGTTTTGCGGACAGCCCCCGCTACACCTTC
TRBV7-8,-,-,TRBJ2-1,CASSLRWDNEQFF,TGTGCCAGCAGCTTAAGGTGGGACAATGAGCAGTTCTTC
TRBV6-5,-,-,TRBJ2-5,CASSWGRLETQYF,TGTGCCAGCAGCTGGGGTCGGTTGGAGACCCAGTACTTC
TRBV2,-,once,TRBJ2-7,CASFPVGRGYEQYF,TGTGCCAGCTTCCCGGTCGGGAGAGGGTACGAGCAGTACTTC
TRBV29-1,TRBD1,-,TRBJ2-3,CSVEGQGPSTDTQYF,TGCAGCGTTGAAGGACAGGGACCTAGCACAGATACGCAGTATTTT
TRBV11-3,-,-,TRBJ2-3,CASSSRGTTDTQYF,TGTGCCAGCAGCTCGCGGGGAACCACAGATACGCAGTATTTT
TRBV6-5,-,-,TRBJ1-5,CASSFDSGGNQPQHF,TGTGCCAGCAGTTTCGACTCCGGCGGCAATCAGCCCCAGCATTTT
TRBV7-2,-,-,TRBJ2-7,CASSRRGSPYEQYF,TGTGCCAGCAGCCGCCGAGGCAGCCCCTACGAGCAGTACTTC
TRBV10-3,TRBD1,-,TRBJ2-2,CAIPALDRGRVSANTGELFF,TGTGCCATCCCCGCCTTGGACAGGGGCCGTGTAAGCGCGAACACCGGGGAGCTGTTTTTT
TRBV4-2,-,few,TRBJ2-2,CASSQERSSSTGELFF,TGTGCCAGCAGCCAAGAGAGGTCTAGCAGTACCGGGGAGCTGTTTTTT
TRBV4-1,-,-,TRBJ1-1,CASSTEDGRDTEAFF,TGCGCCAGCAGCACTGAAGACGGACGGGACACTGAAGCTTTCTTT
TRBV11-1,TRBD1,-,TRBJ2-1,CASSGTGTGGLNEQFF,TGTGCCAGCAGCGGGACCGGGACAGGCGGGCTCAATGAGCAGTTCTTC
TRBV5-4,TRBD2,-,TRBJ2-7,CASSLDGPGGPLVEQYF,TGTGCCAGCAGCTTGGATGGGCCGGGAGGACCTCTCGTGGAGCAGTACTTC
TRBV5-6,TRBD1,-,TRBJ1-2,CASSRTGAEGYTF,TGTGCCAGCAGCCGCACAGGGGCGGAAGGCTACACCTTC
TRBV27,-,-,TRBJ1-2,CASSLAGARYGYTF,TGTGCCAGCAGTTTGGCGGGGGCTCGGTATGGCTACACCTTC
TRBV2,TRBD2,-,TRBJ2-3,CASSYGTSGRDTDTQYF,TGTGCCAGCAGCTACGGGACTAGCGGGAGGGACACAGATACGCAGTATTTT
TRBV30,TRBD1,-,TRBJ1-2,CAGGQLYGYTF,TGTGCCGGGGGACAGCTCTATGGCTACACCTTC
TRBV9,-,-,TRBJ1-1,CASSVGSGSNTEAFF,TGTGCCAGCAGCGTAGGTTCCGGGAGCAACACTGAAGCTTTCTTT
TRBV9,TRBD2,few,TRBJ2-2,CASSVAPSGQTGELFF,TGTGCCAGCAGCGTAGCGCCTAGCGGGCAAACCGGGGAGCTGTTTTTT
TRBV18,-,-,TRBJ1-1,CASSPPSGDTEAFF,TGTGCCAGCTCACCACCGAGTGGGGACACTGAAGCTTTCTTT
TRBV7-8,-,-,TRBJ1-1,CASSLEQLGTEAFF,TGTGCCAGCAGCTTAGAACAGCTCGGCACTGAAGCTTTCTTT
TRBV6-1,-,once,TRBJ1-1,CASTPRTNTEAFF,TGTGCCAGCACTCCCCGGACCAACACTGAAGCTTTCTTT
TRBV27,-,-,TRBJ2-2,CASMTLVWDHTGELFF,TGTGCCAGCATGACCCTCGTGTGGGACCACACCGGGGAGCTGTTTTTT
TRBV4-1,TRBD2,-,TRBJ2-1,CASSLRGDNEQFF,TGCGCCAGCAGCCTTCGGGGGGACAATGAGCAGTTCTTC
TRBV4-2,-,-,TRBJ2-5,CASSLTRASEQTQYF,TGTGCCAGCAGCCTCACTCGGGCTAGCGAGCAGACCCAGTACTTC